These T cell receptor beta chains were read from a single sample in a study of blood T cell repertoires in COVID-19. Clones were sequenced by immunoSEQ multiplex PCR, and TCRdb holds only the in-frame ones, with some missing. The table lists some 310,000 clones, under 90% of them singletons. The sample comprised PBMCs or T cells enriched from blood (not recorded which). These receptors were obtained from a woman aged 30 to 39 who had recovered from COVID-19. Both conserved end residues are trimmed from each CDR3. The D gene is left open where the match is weak.

J	V	D	CDR3
TRBJ1-1	TRBV18	TRBD1	ASSPRDHRGGTEAF
TRBJ2-7	TRBV10-3	.	AISGEAREQY
TRBJ2-2	TRBV28	TRBD2	ASSFWTSGRGGELF
TRBJ1-2	TRBV24-1	.	ATSDGTSVSGYT
TRBJ2-7	TRBV5-6	TRBD2	ASSFGLAGDLYEQY
TRBJ2-7	TRBV5-1	TRBD2	ASSSGILAASGEQY
TRBJ2-7	TRBV6-5	TRBD1	ASSYRDRGSYEQY
TRBJ2-2	TRBV7-2	TRBD1	ASSLGGQTTGELF
TRBJ1-3	TRBV19	.	ASSMAGVGNTIY
TRBJ2-5	TRBV7-9	.	ASSSTRGLRYQETQY
TRBJ2-7	TRBV4-1	TRBD2	ASSQEPSGGAGEQY
TRBJ1-2	TRBV30	.	AWNSFGRSNGYT
TRBJ2-5	TRBV27	.	ASSLVRQETQY
TRBJ1-2	TRBV5-1	TRBD1	ASSENRGMAGYT
TRBJ2-1	TRBV10-3	TRBD2	AISTAGAQNEQF
TRBJ2-4	TRBV3-1/TRBV3-2	.	ASSQGSGRGNIQY
TRBJ2-5	TRBV15	.	ATSREGAGREETQY
TRBJ2-7	TRBV4-1	TRBD1	ASSKHGQAGYEQY
TRBJ1-1	TRBV7-2	.	ASSYYREDAAF
TRBJ1-4	TRBV25-1	.	ASSESPDSRAEKLF
TRBJ2-2	TRBV3-1/TRBV3-2	TRBD2	ASSPGEGGLVGELF
TRBJ2-1	TRBV7-9	TRBD2	ASSSFSGRAYNEQF
TRBJ1-2	TRBV29-1	TRBD1	SGRQGVDYGYT
TRBJ2-1	TRBV12-1	.	ASSFYYPPGNKGNEQF
TRBJ1-5	TRBV19	TRBD1	ASSIVLTGAGQPQH
TRBJ1-5	TRBV6-5	TRBD1	ASRTQGDSNQPQH
TRBJ1-4	TRBV7-9	TRBD1	ASSPQKGAQEKLF
TRBJ2-5	TRBV27	.	ASSFLRGYSETQY
TRBJ2-2	TRBV29-1	.	SVEPGNTGELF
TRBJ1-2	TRBV6-5	.	ASSYVGAGSNYGYT